The entry below gives a single TCR beta chain sequence along with its context. The data derive from a study of cytomegalovirus exposure and HLA in healthy donors. Sequencing used immunoSEQ multiplex PCR; TCRdb keeps in-frame clones, though not all of them. Of some 290,000 clones in the sample, 88% are singletons; the top ten hold around 0.88%. The donors were members of the validation cohort comprising over 90 subjects, separate from the roughly 600-subject first cohort. V lost 6 bases, J lost 3 bases, and 7 bases lay in between. There are 12 residues in the CDR3. The germline CDR1 and CDR2 sequences are KGHSH and LQKENI.

This receptor was obtained from a man under 40 in good health and CMV-seronegative. The J gene is TRBJ2-3, the V gene TRBV18; D is undetermined. Input material: PBMCs. The CDR3 loop is CASSPVTDTQYF. In DNA form, the CDR3 reads TGTGCCAGCTCCCCAGTAACAGATACGCAGTATTTT.